This T cell receptor beta chain derives from a study of CD8 T cells in Susac syndrome. Study-level background: Clinically active disease was present in six of the sequenced Susac syndrome patients. Roughly eight of these patients were in remission. Patients with Susac syndrome had blood drawn and were at that point therapy-naive, on corticosteroids, or on intravenous immunoglobulin alone.

Germline CDR1 reads MNHEY; CDR2 reads SMNVEV (reference sequence). V lost 7 bases to trimming and J lost 4 bases, with 13 bases between them. CDR3 length equals 13 residues. CD8+ and CD4+ blood T cells underwent TCR beta sequencing. With random hexamers, reverse transcription was performed on about 0.5 to 1 ug of RNA. TCRdb reprocessed the immunoSEQ multiplex PCR reads via MiXCR and lists one record per CDR3 protein. Among about 180,000 distinct CDR3 sequences listed, 85% to 95% were seen once. The sequenced sample was CD4+ T cells from PBMCs. V gene TRBV27 combines with J gene TRBJ1-1, with no clear D. The TCR was taken from a human donor with Susac syndrome. CDR3 protein: CASNRAAGTEAFF. DNA for the CDR3: TGTGCCAGCAACCGGGCGGCCGGCACTGAAGCTTTCTTT.